This TCR beta chain was captured in a study of blood T cell repertoires in COVID-19. TCRdb's copy holds only in-frame clones and misses some; the assay was immunoSEQ multiplex PCR. The sample includes more than 200,000 clones, about nine tenths of them seen just once. The V gene end was trimmed by 3 bases and the J gene end by 2 bases; junction bases not matched to a gene: 3. This CDR3 is built from 16 residues. Looked up from germline, CDR1 is SGHVS and CDR2 is FQNEAQ. Specimen: PBMCs or T cells enriched from blood (not recorded which). The sequence derives from a woman in her twenties or thirties with acute COVID-19. V and J are TRBV7-8 and TRBJ2-3, with 12 bases that match TRBD2. The CDR3 DNA reads TGTGCCAGCAGCTTGAGACTAGCGGGGGCCACAGATACGCAGTATTTT. Residues: CASSLRLAGATDTQYF.